This T cell receptor beta chain was identified during a study of brain T cells in children with intractable seizures. Study conclusions and caveats: Clones missing pre-surgery may reflect undersampling of that blood sample. Viral specificity was inferred only from CDR3 similarity; HCMV serostatus was unknown.

Clones were read by immunoSEQ multiplex PCR, and TCRdb kept only the in-frame ones, dropping some. The table lists about 350,000 clones, nearly 95% of them singletons. Specified time point: blood from clinic visit 5 months post-surgery; TSC patient then seizure free. Surgery cases with the highest brain T cell transcript signatures were chosen for sequencing. Patients received at least one anti-epileptic drug before surgery. As concerns this clone: The antigen is undetermined.

With 6 bases removed from V and 0 bases from J, the gap between germline ends came to 12 bases. Germline CDR1 MNHEY, CDR2 SVGAGI. This CDR3 is built from 14 residues. The specimen was peripheral blood, collected less than 6 months after surgery. The clonotype was recovered from a boy younger than two with tuberous sclerosis and intractable seizures. The chain uses TRBV6-5 and TRBJ2-7, with a possible D match to TRBD2 (6 bases). The CDR3 region has the DNA TGTGCCAGCAGACGAAATAGCGGCTCCTACGAGCAGTACTTC. Its translation: CASRRNSGSYEQYF.